The present T cell receptor (beta chain) was sequenced within a study of cytomegalovirus exposure and HLA in healthy donors. Study-wide context: The study placed 80% to 90% of its approximately 400 genotyped donors in the Caucasian-associated ancestry cluster. Study-wide findings and caveats: A later analysis linked 15,000 to 20,000 TCR beta sequences to HLA alleles at 0.05 false discovery rate.

60 Vbeta and 13 Jbeta primers were used in PCR. Method: immunoSEQ multiplex PCR; TCRdb's copy keeps in-frame clones and lacks some. The sample consists of 130,000 or so clones, about 74% of them appearing once. As for this clone: Its antigen is not identified. One junction end does not reproduce the germline sequence, and a read error may be involved.

The sequenced material came from PBMCs. The sequence was obtained from a middle-aged man in good health and CMV-seropositive.

The CDR3: CASSPRRLAGALPYDQYF. In DNA form, the CDR3 reads TGTGCCAGCAGTCCCCGAAGACTAGCGGGAGCCCTACCCTACGACCAGTACTTC. The rearrangement links TRBV2 to TRBJ2-7; 12 nucleotides agree with TRBD2. Germline CDR1 and CDR2: SNHLY and FYNNEI. The CDR3 covers 18 residues.